This T cell receptor (beta chain) was observed in a study of blood T cells in healthy people across ages. The germline V gene encodes CDR1 MNHNY and CDR2 SVGAGI (reference sequence). The V gene end was trimmed by 0 bases and the J gene end by 3 bases; junction bases not matched to a gene: 5. The CDR3 has 17 residues. Sample-barcoded 5' priming and a J-beta primer mix drove a second PCR of 7 to 11 cycles. TCRdb recomputed calls from the 5' RACE reads with MiXCR, one row per CDR3 protein. This table has about 800,000 distinct CDR3 sequences, 20% to 30% appearing once. This same sample was also taken into another study, of T cells of mothers and their children.

The chain links TRBV6-6 to TRBJ2-3; 11 bases are shared with TRBD1. The material sequenced was blood. The source of this sequence is a boy younger than 18 in good health. CDR3 nucleotide sequence: TGTGCCAGCAGTTACTCCGGGGGACAGGGGGTGACAGATACGCAGTATTTT. This codes for CASSYSGGQGVTDTQYF.